These 8 T cell receptor beta chains were sequenced from one sample in a study of cytomegalovirus exposure and HLA in healthy donors. The assay was immunoSEQ multiplex PCR, and TCRdb's table has in-frame clones only and misses some. The data show about 73,000 clones, about 90% seen once. The sample was PBMCs. The receptors stem from a woman aged 18 to 35 in good health and CMV-seropositive.

The rearrangement joins TRBV28 to TRBJ2-7; TRBD2 agrees at 10 bases. Trimming cost V 6 bases and J 3 bases; bases outside gene matches: 8. This CDR3 contains 15 residues. Germline V CDR1 and CDR2: MDHEN, SYDVKM. The CDR3 DNA follows: TGTGCCAGCAGCCCAGGACTAGCGGTTAACTACGAGCAGTACTTC. Its translation is CASSPGLAVNYEQYF.

The chain links TRBV28 to TRBJ2-7, with 7 positions matching TRBD2. Per germline, CDR1 MDHEN and CDR2 SYDVKM. This CDR3 is 15 amino acids long. V gave up 10 bases and J gave up 0 bases; unmatched junction bases: 12. CDR3 in amino acids: CAIINRRESSYEQYF. The CDR3 region has the DNA TGTGCCATTATTAATAGGCGGGAGAGCTCCTACGAGCAGTACTTC.

This clone was seen only once. The chain recombines TRBV7-9 with TRBJ2-2, with D possibly matching TRBD2 (5 bases). The CDR3 length is 14 residues. Per the germline V gene, CDR1 is SEHNR and CDR2 is FQNEAQ (reference sequence). V lost 6 bases and J lost 4, with 12 bases in between. This chain's CDR3 is CASRRGSGTGELFF. CDR3 nucleotide sequence: TGTGCCAGCAGAAGAGGGTCGGGCACCGGGGAGCTGTTTTTT.

CDR3 protein: CASSPGIETDTQYF. CDR3 nucleotides: TGCGCCAGCAGCCCGGGGATTGAGACAGATACGCAGTATTTT. This chain joins TRBV5-1 and TRBJ2-3; D is perhaps TRBD2 (5 bases). There are 14 residues in the CDR3. Germline CDR1 SGHRS, CDR2 YFSETQ. Deletions cut 4 bases from V and 3 bases from J, with 12 bases between. The full variable domain, in which reference TRBV5-1 and TRBJ2-3 provide the parts outside the CDR3, is KAGVTQTPRYLIKTRGQQVTLSCSPISGHRSVSWYQQTPGQGLQFLFEYFSETQRNKGNFPGRFSGRQFSNSRSEMNVSTLELGDSALYLCASSPGIETDTQYFGPGTRLTVL.

The chain uses TRBV28 and TRBJ2-7; 7 bases map to TRBD2. Germline-derived CDR1 and CDR2 are MDHEN and SYDVKM. After removal of 5 bases from V and 3 bases from J, the junction contained 10 bases not matched to a gene. The length of the CDR3 is 15 residues. CDR3 coding DNA: TGTGCCAGCAGTCTCCTAGCGGCGTCTAGCTACGAGCAGTACTTC. This sequence encodes CASSLLAASSYEQYF.

The chain recombines TRBV7-2 with TRBJ2-5; TRBD2 is a possible D gene (6 bases). The germline CDR1 and CDR2 sequences are SGHTA and FQGNSA. The CDR3 covers 15 residues. Trimming left V 6 bases short and J 5 bases short, with 19 bases between. CDR3 region: CASRPPAGLWETQYF. As DNA, the CDR3 is TGTGCCAGCAGACCCCCGGCGGGGTTGTGGGAGACCCAGTACTTC.

The DNA for the CDR3 is TGTGCCAGCAGTGAATTCGAGGGTAGCGGGGGGACCTCCTACGAGCAGTACTTC. Translated: CASSEFEGSGGTSYEQYF. The chain combines TRBV6-1 with TRBJ2-7; 10 nucleotides agree with TRBD2. CDR3 length equals 18 residues. The J segment lost 0 bases and the V segment lost 2 bases, leaving 10 bases of the junction unmatched. CDR1 and CDR2 from the germline V gene are MNHNS and SASEGT.

V usage is TRBV13 and J usage is TRBJ1-2, with a possible D match to TRBD1 (6 bases). Trimming took off 4 bases at V and 8 bases at J, with 17 bases between the two ends. The CDR3 has 14 residues. CDR1 is PRHDT and CDR2 is FYEKMQ in the germline V gene (reference sequence). The CDR3 protein is CASSSKTGTGGYTF. CDR3 nucleotide sequence: TGTGCCAGCAGCTCTAAGACAGGTACAGGAGGCTACACCTTC. The full variable domain, rest sourced from reference TRBV13 and TRBJ1-2, is AAGVIQSPRHLIKEKRETATLKCYPIPRHDTVYWYQQGPGQDPQFLISFYEKMQSDKGSIPDRFSAQQFSDYHSELNMSSLELGDSALYFCASSSKTGTGGYTFGSGTRLTVV.